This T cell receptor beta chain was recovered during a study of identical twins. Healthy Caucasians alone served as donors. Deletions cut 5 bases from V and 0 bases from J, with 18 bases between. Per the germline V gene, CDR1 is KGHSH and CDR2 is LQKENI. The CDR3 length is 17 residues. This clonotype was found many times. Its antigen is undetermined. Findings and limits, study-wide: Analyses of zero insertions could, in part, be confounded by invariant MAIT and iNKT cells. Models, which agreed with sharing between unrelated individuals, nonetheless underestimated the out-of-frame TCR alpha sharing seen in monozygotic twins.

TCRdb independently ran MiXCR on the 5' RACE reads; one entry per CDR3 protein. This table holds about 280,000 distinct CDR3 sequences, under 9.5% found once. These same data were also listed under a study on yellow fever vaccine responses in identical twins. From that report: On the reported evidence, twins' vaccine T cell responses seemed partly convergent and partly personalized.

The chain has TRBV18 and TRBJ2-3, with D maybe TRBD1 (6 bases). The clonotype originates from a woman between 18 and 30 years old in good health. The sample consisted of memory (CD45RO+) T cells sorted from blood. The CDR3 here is CASSRQVAFISTDTQYF. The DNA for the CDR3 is TGTGCCAGCTCAAGACAGGTCGCTTTTATTAGCACAGATACGCAGTATTTT.